A single sample is the source of the 6 T cell receptor beta chains below, sequenced in a study of cytomegalovirus exposure and HLA in healthy donors. The PCR made use of 60 Vbeta and 13 Jbeta primers. Profiling relied on immunoSEQ multiplex PCR, and the TCRdb table lists in-frame clones only, not all of them. The sample yields 150,000 to 200,000 clones, roughly 79% seen once. The sequenced sample consisted of PBMCs. The receptors were gathered from a woman in her 40s in good health and CMV-seronegative.

The chain joins TRBV5-4 to TRBJ2-7; a possible D gene is TRBD2 (6 bases). From germline, CDR1 is SGHNT and CDR2 YYREEE (reference sequence). With 0 bases removed from V and 3 bases from J, the gap between germline ends came to 19 bases. This CDR3 is 17 amino acids long. CDR3 sequence (DNA): TGTGCCAGCAGCTTGGGAGGAGGAGGGACCGCGGTCTACGAGCAGTACTTC. Its translation is CASSLGGGGTAVYEQYF.

This clone appeared once. J is TRBJ1-5 and V is TRBV7-8, with TRBD1 matching over 7 bases. Looked up from germline, CDR1 is SGHVS and CDR2 is FQNEAQ. With 5 bases clipped from V and 5 bases from J, the junction kept 6 bases outside the gene matches. The CDR3 runs 14 residues. The DNA for the CDR3 is TGTGCCAGCAGCCTTGGACAGGCCCATCAGCCCCAGCATTTT. It encodes CASSLGQAHQPQHF.

The rearrangement uses TRBV7-9 and TRBJ1-1, with 7 bases lining up with TRBD1. V dropped 5 bases and J dropped 7; count of bases not matched to a gene: 10. Looked up from germline, CDR1 is SEHNR and CDR2 is FQNEAQ (reference sequence). The CDR3 length is 14 residues. CDR3 sequence (DNA): TGTGCCAGCAGCCTACCCGGGACAGCTCTTGAAGCTTTCTTT. Protein product: CASSLPGTALEAFF.

V is TRBV7-9 and J is TRBJ1-1, with a weak D call TRBD1 (6 bases). This CDR3 has 15 residues. Deletions cut 6 bases from V and 3 bases from J, with 17 bases between. Germline assignment: CDR1 SEHNR and CDR2 FQNEAQ (reference sequence). Here the CDR3 reads CASRNPGTLHTEAFF. The CDR3, as DNA: TGTGCCAGCAGGAATCCCGGGACACTCCACACTGAAGCTTTCTTT.

This clone was found a few times. The J gene is TRBJ2-2, the V gene TRBV7-9, with a tentative D call TRBD1 (8 bases). The CDR3 totals 15 residues. CDR1 SEHNR and CDR2 FQNEAQ come from the germline V gene (reference sequence). Trimming took 6 bases from V and 4 from J, leaving 15 bases between them. DNA of the CDR3: TGTGCCAGCAGTACAGGGGGAGGGTCCACCGGGGAGCTGTTTTTT. This codes for CASSTGGGSTGELFF.

This clone came up a few times. V gene TRBV7-6 combines with J gene TRBJ2-3; TRBD2 is a possible D gene (6 bases). The V end was cut by 5 bases, the J end by 0 bases, with 27 bases between. Germline V gives CDR1 SGHVS, CDR2 FNYEAQ. CDR3 size: 20 residues. The CDR3 loop is CASSQEDGTATRTSTDTQYF. CDR3 nucleotides: TGTGCCAGCAGCCAAGAAGATGGGACTGCCACCCGAACTAGCACAGATACGCAGTATTTT.